This T cell receptor beta chain came from a study of CD8 T cells in ankylosing spondylitis. General study results and limits: The clones that were linked to disease were reported to be significantly enriched in matched synovial fluid samples from ankylosing spondylitis patients. Made up of about eight highly homologous variants, a TCR beta motif appeared characteristic of ankylosing spondylitis blood.

The CDR3 contains 16 residues. Losses at the gene ends were 5 bases for V and 2 bases for J; bases not matched to a gene: 10. CDR1 and CDR2 from the germline V gene are SGHNT and YENEEA. Note on this clonotype: What it recognizes is unknown.

For TCR beta, libraries came from quantitative 5'-RACE with molecular barcodes. TCRdb used MiXCR to reprocess the 5' RACE reads, holding one entry per CDR3 protein. The table shows 150,000 to 200,000 distinct CDR3 sequences, with around a sixth occurring only once. Material: blood, either unsorted or a sorted T cell fraction (not recorded which). The rearrangement links TRBV11-3 to TRBJ2-3, with 7 nucleotides matching TRBD1. The TCR sequence derives from a male donor under 30 with ankylosing spondylitis or in good health (not recorded which). The CDR3 reads CASSPGTDIDTDTQYF. The CDR3 DNA reads TGTGCCAGCAGCCCCGGGACAGACATAGACACAGATACGCAGTATTTT.